What follows describes a single TCR beta chain. This entry is derived from a study of STAT5B mutations in CD4+ large granular lymphocyte leukemia. The CDR3 has 14 amino acids. V was trimmed by 2 bases and J by 11 bases, leaving 18 bases between them. Germline CDR1 LNHDA, CDR2 SQIVND (reference sequence). Controls came from buffy coats of healthy blood donors. Sequencing used immunoSEQ multiplex PCR; TCRdb keeps in-frame clones, though not all of them. The sample shows fewer than 45,000 clones, 80% to 90% of them seen only once. What was sequenced was CD4+ T cells from blood buffy coats. This receptor was taken from a human donor in good health. The chain links TRBV19 to TRBJ1-1, with a tentative D call TRBD1 (6 bases). CDR3 amino acids: CASSIPGHLREAFF. DNA of the CDR3: TGTGCCAGTAGTATACCGGGACACCTCCGGGAGGCTTTCTTT.